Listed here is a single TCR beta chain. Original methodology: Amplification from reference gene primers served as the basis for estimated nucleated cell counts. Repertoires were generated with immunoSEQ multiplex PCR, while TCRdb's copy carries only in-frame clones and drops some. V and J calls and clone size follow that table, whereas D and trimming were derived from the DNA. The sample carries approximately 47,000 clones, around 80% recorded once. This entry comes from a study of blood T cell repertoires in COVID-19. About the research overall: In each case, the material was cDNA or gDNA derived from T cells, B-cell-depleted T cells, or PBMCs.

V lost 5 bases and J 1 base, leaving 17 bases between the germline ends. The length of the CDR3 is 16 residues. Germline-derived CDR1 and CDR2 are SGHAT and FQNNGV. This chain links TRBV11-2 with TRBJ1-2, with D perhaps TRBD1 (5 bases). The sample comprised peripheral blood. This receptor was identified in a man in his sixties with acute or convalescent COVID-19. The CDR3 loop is CASSPSARALNYGYTF. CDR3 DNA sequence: TGTGCCAGCAGCCCAAGTGCCAGGGCTCTTAACTATGGCTACACCTTC.